This record concerns one T cell receptor beta chain sequence. The antigen is not known. This record comes from a study of cytotoxic CD8 clonotypes in ibrutinib-treated CLL. Study-level results: Against age-matched healthy donors, baseline clonality ran higher and tracked circulating CD8+ T-cell counts.

The table came from immunoSEQ multiplex PCR; TCRdb's copy has only in-frame clones and leaves some out. In the table there are approximately 46,000 clones, over 60% of which are singletons. This sequence was found in a human donor with chronic lymphocytic leukemia. Sample: PBMCs, taken after 12 months of ibrutinib treatment.

CDR3 in amino acids: CASSSQRVICLEQYF. The CDR3 DNA sequence: TGCGCCAGCAGCTCGCAGCGGGTAATCTGCCTCGAGCAGTACTTC. The gene calls are TRBV5-1 and TRBJ2-7, with a possible D match to TRBD2 (6 bases). Germline CDR1 and CDR2: SGHRS and YFSETQ. The CDR3 is 15 amino acids. The germline V and J ends were trimmed by 3 bases and 6 bases, with 19 bases remaining between them.